This is a list of T cell receptor beta chains from one sample in a study of T cell repertoires and HLA-DP antigens. These receptors have no known antigen. TCRdb keeps only in-frame clones here, not all; method: immunoSEQ multiplex PCR. The table includes some 89,000 clones, roughly 86% detected once. Sequencing input: CD4+ T cells from PBMCs. These receptors originate from a man in his fifties in good health and CMV-seronegative. Each CDR3 is given with its conserved first and last residue. Each record gives: CDR3 protein, CDR3 DNA, V gene, D gene, clone size, J gene. A D gene is named only where the DNA matches it firmly. Where a row states a size, it is once, few, many or the class of an expanded clone; other rows omit it.

CDR3 protein: CASSLSFGDEQFF; CDR3 DNA: TGTGCCAGCAGTCTCTCCTTCGGAGATGAGCAGTTCTTC; V gene: TRBV6-5; D gene: NA; clone size: NA; J gene: TRBJ2-1
CDR3 protein: CASSTGGGITEAFF; CDR3 DNA: TGTGCCAGCAGTACAGGGGGTGGTATCACTGAAGCTTTCTTT; V gene: TRBV28; D gene: TRBD1; clone size: NA; J gene: TRBJ1-1
CDR3 protein: CASSPGLAGRETQYF; CDR3 DNA: TGTGCCAGCAGCCCGGGACTAGCGGGAAGAGAGACCCAGTACTTC; V gene: TRBV7-2; D gene: TRBD2; clone size: NA; J gene: TRBJ2-5
CDR3 protein: CASSLGDYGYTF; CDR3 DNA: TGTGCCAGCAGCTTAGGGGACTATGGCTACACCTTC; V gene: TRBV7-2; D gene: NA; clone size: few; J gene: TRBJ1-2
CDR3 protein: CASSPKGGRGHLSYNEQFF; CDR3 DNA: TGTGCCAGCAGCCCAAAGGGGGGTCGGGGGCATTTGTCCTACAATGAGCAGTTCTTC; V gene: TRBV21-1; D gene: NA; clone size: NA; J gene: TRBJ2-1
CDR3 protein: CASSSLAGGAYNEQFF; CDR3 DNA: TGTGCCAGCAGCTCTTTAGCGGGGGGAGCCTACAATGAGCAGTTCTTC; V gene: TRBV7-2; D gene: TRBD2; clone size: NA; J gene: TRBJ2-1
CDR3 protein: CASSLRVGDNEQFF; CDR3 DNA: TGTGCCAGCAGCTTAAGGGTCGGGGACAATGAGCAGTTCTTC; V gene: TRBV7-2; D gene: NA; clone size: NA; J gene: TRBJ2-1
CDR3 protein: CASSLVGGHSPLHF; CDR3 DNA: TGTGCCAGCAGCTTAGTAGGGGGTCATTCACCCCTCCACTTT; V gene: TRBV7-9; D gene: NA; clone size: NA; J gene: TRBJ1-6
CDR3 protein: CASSEAPTLQAGTQYF; CDR3 DNA: TGTGCCAGCAGTGAAGCGCCGACGTTGCAGGCCGGGACCCAGTACTTC; V gene: TRBV6-1; D gene: NA; clone size: NA; J gene: TRBJ2-5
CDR3 protein: CASRSIGEGEKLFF; CDR3 DNA: TGTGCCAGCAGATCGATCGGGGAAGGCGAAAAACTGTTTTTT; V gene: TRBV11-2; D gene: NA; clone size: NA; J gene: TRBJ1-4
CDR3 protein: CAISPSLGNEQFF; CDR3 DNA: TGTGCCATCAGTCCATCCCTAGGGAATGAGCAGTTCTTC; V gene: TRBV10-3; D gene: NA; clone size: NA; J gene: TRBJ2-1
CDR3 protein: CASRTGTGVYTQYF; CDR3 DNA: TGTGCCAGCAGAACCGGGACAGGGGTTTATACGCAGTATTTT; V gene: TRBV6-5; D gene: TRBD1; clone size: NA; J gene: TRBJ2-3